This T cell receptor (beta chain) was profiled in a study of Graves' ophthalmopathy and Graves' hyperthyroidism. This clonotype showed up many times. What it binds is not known. Study observations and caveats: In blood appeared most of the expanded thyroid clonotypes whose frequency exceeded 0.001. This model predicted ophthalmopathy progression (sensitivity 60% to 71%, specificity 72% to 85%). For separating ophthalmopathy from stable hyperthyroidism, a 13-signature model gave roughly 90% sensitivity and around 76% specificity.

Trimming took off 3 bases at V and 10 bases at J, with 15 bases between the two ends. The germline V gene has CDR1 SGHDN and CDR2 FVKESK. The CDR3 consists of 13 residues. Using RNA transcripts, the TCR beta CDR3 regions were amplified. First-round RT-PCR relied on HTBI primers, and a second-round multiplex PCR came next. MiXCR, run by TCRdb on the multiplex PCR reads, gives a single entry per CDR3 protein. The table shows about 370,000 distinct CDR3 sequences, with approximately 16% occurring only once. This clonotype was sampled from a woman aged 18-29 years with Graves' ophthalmopathy. This chain joins TRBV14 and TRBJ1-1; D might be TRBD1 (5 bases). The sequenced material came from peripheral blood. In DNA form, the CDR3 reads TGTGCCAGCAGCCAGAAACAGGCTGGTGGAGCTTTCTTT. Protein: CASSQKQAGGAFF.